This T cell receptor (beta chain) was obtained from a study of CXCR3-negative and CXCR3-positive naive CD8 T cells. UMI labels and 5' RACE were used to prepare the TRB cDNA libraries. With the 5' RACE reads reprocessed, TCRdb shows one record per CDR3 protein and no DNA. This table lists 30,000 to 40,000 distinct CDR3 sequences. Researchers sorted roughly 310,000 cells of each CD8+ T cell subset in triplicate. Study findings and constraints: For the naive subsets, surface CD5 was similar, and TCR strength was inferred from TRB CDR3 properties. Cryopreserved PBMCs had partly decreased CXCR3 expression; fresh PBMCs were used in most assays. High diversity, comparable across both naive subsets, contrasted with much lower diversity in memory CD8+ cells.

Regarding this clonotype: Its antigen is currently unknown.

Germline V gene lookup returns CDR1 LGHNA and CDR2 YSLEER. The CDR3 loop spans 17 amino acids. The specimen was memory CD8+ T cells from blood. The chain has TRBV4-3 and TRBJ2-6; no DNA is available, so the TRBD1 call from TCRdb remains unchecked. This clonotype was obtained from a human donor in good health. Some clones in this sample may be carry-over from other donors' samples. Here the CDR3 reads CASSWGPVVSGANVLTF.